The table lists the clone carrying this T cell receptor (beta chain) with a few counts. This sample is drawn from a study of T cells in Graves' hyperthyroidism and ophthalmopathy. The CDR3 length is 16 residues. Per germline, CDR1 GTSNPN and CDR2 SVGIG (reference sequence). After removal of 8 bases from V and 10 bases from J, the junction contained 22 bases not matched to a gene. Amplified TCR beta CDR3 regions derived from RNA transcripts. Primed by the HTBI set, a first-round RT-PCR was run on the TCR CDR3. TCRdb re-derived calls from the multiplex PCR reads in MiXCR, one entry per CDR3 protein. The sample holds roughly 660,000 distinct CDR3 sequences, 17% seen once. Clinical symptoms, serum thyroxine, TRAb, thyroid ultrasound and orbital computed tomography established diagnosis.

The chain has TRBV30 and TRBJ1-4; TRBD1 agrees at 7 bases. The sequencing sample was made of blood. The receptor's source is a man between 45 and 60 years old with Graves' hyperthyroidism. The CDR3 sequence is CAVINAADRVIRKLFF. The CDR3 DNA follows: TGTGCCGTCATTAACGCAGCAGACAGGGTGATAAGAAAACTGTTTTTT.